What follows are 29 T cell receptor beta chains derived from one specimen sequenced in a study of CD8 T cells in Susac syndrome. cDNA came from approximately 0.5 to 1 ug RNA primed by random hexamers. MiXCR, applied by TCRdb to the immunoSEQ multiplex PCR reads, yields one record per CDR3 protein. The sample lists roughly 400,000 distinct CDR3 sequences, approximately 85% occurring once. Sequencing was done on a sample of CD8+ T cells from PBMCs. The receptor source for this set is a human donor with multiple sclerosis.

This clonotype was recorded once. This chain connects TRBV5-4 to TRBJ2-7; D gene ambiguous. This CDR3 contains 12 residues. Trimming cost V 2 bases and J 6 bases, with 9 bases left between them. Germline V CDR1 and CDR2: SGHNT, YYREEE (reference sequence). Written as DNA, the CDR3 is TGTGCCAGCAGCTTTGGCGGTCTCGAGCAGTACTTC. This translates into CASSFGGLEQYF.

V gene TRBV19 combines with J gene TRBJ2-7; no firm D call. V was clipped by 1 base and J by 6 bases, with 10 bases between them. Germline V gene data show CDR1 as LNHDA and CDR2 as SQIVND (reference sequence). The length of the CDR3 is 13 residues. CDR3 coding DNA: TGTGCCAGTAGTATAGCGAGAAGCAGCGAGCAGTACTTC. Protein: CASSIARSSEQYF. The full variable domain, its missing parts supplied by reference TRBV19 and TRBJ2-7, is DGGITQSPKYLFRKEGQNVTLSCEQNLNHDAMYWYRQDPGQGLRLIYYSQIVNDFQKGDIAEGYSVSREKKESFPLTVTSAQKNPTAFYLCASSIARSSEQYFGPGTRLTVT.

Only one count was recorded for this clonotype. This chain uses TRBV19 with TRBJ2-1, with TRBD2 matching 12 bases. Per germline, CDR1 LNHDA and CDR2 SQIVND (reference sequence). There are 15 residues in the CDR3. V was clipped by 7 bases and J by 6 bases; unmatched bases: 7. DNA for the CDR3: TGTGCCAGTATTTCACTACTAGCGGGAGGCAATGAGCAGTTCTTC. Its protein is CASISLLAGGNEQFF.

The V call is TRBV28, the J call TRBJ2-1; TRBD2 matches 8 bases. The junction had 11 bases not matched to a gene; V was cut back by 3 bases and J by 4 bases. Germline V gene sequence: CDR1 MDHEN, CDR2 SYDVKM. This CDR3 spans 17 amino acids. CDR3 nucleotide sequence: TGTGCCAGCAGTTTCTATTCGGGAGGGCCGGCATACAATGAGCAGTTCTTC. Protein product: CASSFYSGGPAYNEQFF.

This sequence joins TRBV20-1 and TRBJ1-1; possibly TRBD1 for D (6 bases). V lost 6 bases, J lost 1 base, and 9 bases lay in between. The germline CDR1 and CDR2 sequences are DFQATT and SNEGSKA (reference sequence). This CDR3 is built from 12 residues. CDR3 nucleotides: TGCAGTGCCCTGGACAGGAACACTGAAGCTTTCTTT. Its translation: CSALDRNTEAFF.

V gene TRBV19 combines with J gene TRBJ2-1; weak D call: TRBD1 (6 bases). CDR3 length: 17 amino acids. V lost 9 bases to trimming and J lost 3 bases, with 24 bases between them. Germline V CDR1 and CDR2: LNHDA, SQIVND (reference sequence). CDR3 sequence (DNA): TGTGCCAGCCAACAGGGCCCTACCTCGGGCTACTACAATGAGCAGTTCTTC. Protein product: CASQQGPTSGYYNEQFF. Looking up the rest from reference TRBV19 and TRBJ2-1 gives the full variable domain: DGGITQSPKYLFRKEGQNVTLSCEQNLNHDAMYWYRQDPGQGLRLIYYSQIVNDFQKGDIAEGYSVSREKKESFPLTVTSAQKNPTAFYLCASQQGPTSGYYNEQFFGPGTRLTVL.

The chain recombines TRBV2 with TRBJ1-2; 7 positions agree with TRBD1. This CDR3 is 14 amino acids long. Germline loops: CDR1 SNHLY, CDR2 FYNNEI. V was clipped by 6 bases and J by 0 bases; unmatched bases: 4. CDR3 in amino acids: CASRGTAANYGYTF. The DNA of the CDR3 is TGTGCCAGCAGGGGGACAGCAGCTAACTATGGCTACACCTTC.

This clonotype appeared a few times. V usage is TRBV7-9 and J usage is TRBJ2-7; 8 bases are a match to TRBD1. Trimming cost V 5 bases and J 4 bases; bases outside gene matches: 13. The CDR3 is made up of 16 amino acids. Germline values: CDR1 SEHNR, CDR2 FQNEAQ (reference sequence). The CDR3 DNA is TGTGCCAGCAGCCCACCCGTCGGGACAGGAGCTTACGAGCAGTACTTC. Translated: CASSPPVGTGAYEQYF. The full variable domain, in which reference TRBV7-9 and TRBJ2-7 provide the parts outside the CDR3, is DTGVSQNPRHKITKRGQNVTFRCDPISEHNRLYWYRQTLGQGPEFLTYFQNEAQLEKSRLLSDRFSAERPKGSFSTLEIQRTEQGDSAMYLCASSPPVGTGAYEQYFGPGTRLTVT.

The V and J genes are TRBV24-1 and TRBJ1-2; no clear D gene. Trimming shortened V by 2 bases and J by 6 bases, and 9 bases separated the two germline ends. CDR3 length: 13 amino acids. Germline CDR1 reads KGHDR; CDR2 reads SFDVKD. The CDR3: CATSDSTGDGYTF. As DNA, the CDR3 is TGTGCCACCAGTGATTCAACGGGAGATGGCTACACCTTC.

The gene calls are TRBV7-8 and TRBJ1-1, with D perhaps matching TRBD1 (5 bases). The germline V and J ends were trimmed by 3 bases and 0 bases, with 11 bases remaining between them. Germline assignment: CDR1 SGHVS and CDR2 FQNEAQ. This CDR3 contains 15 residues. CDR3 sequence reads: CASSFGTEMNTEAFF. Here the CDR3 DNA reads TGTGCCAGCAGCTTCGGGACCGAGATGAACACTGAAGCTTTCTTT.

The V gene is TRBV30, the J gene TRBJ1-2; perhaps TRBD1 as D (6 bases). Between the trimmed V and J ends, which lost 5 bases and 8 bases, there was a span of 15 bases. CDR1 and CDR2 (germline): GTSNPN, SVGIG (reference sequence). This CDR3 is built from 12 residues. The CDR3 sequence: CAWAQGSGGYTF. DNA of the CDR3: TGTGCCTGGGCCCAGGGGAGTGGCGGCTACACCTTC.

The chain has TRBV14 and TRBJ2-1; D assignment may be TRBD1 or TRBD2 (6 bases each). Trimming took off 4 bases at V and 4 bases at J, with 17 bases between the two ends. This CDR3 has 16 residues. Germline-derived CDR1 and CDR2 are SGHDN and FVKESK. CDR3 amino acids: CASSPIVGGGYNEQFF. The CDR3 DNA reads TGTGCCAGCAGCCCCATCGTAGGAGGGGGATACAATGAGCAGTTCTTC.

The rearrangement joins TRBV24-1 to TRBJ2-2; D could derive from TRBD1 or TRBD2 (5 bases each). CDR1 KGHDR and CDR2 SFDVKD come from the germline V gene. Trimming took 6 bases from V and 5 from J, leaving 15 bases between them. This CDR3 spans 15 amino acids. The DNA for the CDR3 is TGTGCCACCAGTTCTGGAAGGGGAGAGACCGGGGAGCTGTTTTTT. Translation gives CATSSGRGETGELFF.

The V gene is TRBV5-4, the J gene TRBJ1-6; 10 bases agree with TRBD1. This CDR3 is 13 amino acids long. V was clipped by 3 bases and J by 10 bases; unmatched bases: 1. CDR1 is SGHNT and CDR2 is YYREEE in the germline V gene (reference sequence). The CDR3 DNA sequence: TGTGCCAGCAGCTGGACAGGGGGGTCACCCCTCCACTTT. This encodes CASSWTGGSPLHF.

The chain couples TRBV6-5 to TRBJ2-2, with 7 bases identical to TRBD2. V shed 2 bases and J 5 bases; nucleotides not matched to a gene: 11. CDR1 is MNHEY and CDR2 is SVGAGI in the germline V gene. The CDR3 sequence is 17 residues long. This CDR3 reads CASSYVAAGEDTGELFF. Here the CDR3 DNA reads TGTGCCAGCAGTTACGTAGCGGCGGGAGAGGATACCGGGGAGCTGTTTTTT.

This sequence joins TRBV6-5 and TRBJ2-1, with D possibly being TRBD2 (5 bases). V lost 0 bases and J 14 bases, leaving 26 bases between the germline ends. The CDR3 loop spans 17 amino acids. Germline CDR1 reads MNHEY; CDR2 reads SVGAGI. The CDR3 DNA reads TGTGCCAGCAGTTACTCGAGGGTGTCGCTGACCGGGGTCGGTGAGTTCTTC. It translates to CASSYSRVSLTGVGEFF.

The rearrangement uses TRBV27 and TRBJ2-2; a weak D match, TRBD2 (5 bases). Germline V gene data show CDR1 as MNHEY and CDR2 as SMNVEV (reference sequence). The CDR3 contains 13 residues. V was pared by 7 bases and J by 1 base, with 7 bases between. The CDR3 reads CASMEENTGELFF. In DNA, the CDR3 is TGTGCCAGCATGGAGGAGAACACCGGGGAGCTGTTTTTT.

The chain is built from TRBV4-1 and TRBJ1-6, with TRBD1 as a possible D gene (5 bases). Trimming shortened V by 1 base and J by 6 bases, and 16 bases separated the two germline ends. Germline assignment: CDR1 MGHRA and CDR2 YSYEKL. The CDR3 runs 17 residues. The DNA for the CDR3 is TGCGCCAGCAGCCAAGTAGGCACCGCAAGGGGTAATTCACCCCTCCACTTT. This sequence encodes CASSQVGTARGNSPLHF.

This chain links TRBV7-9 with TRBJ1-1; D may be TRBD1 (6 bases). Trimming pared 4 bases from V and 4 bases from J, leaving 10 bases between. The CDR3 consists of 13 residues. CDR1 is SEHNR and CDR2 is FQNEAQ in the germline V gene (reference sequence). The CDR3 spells CASSSQGSTEAFF. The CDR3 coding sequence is TGTGCCAGCAGCTCCCAGGGGAGCACTGAAGCTTTCTTT.

Here the CDR3 reads CASSYSTNYGYTF. The DNA for the CDR3 is TGTGCCAGCAGTTACTCGACAAATTATGGCTACACCTTC. The rearrangement joins TRBV6-5 to TRBJ1-2; D remains unclear. Germline CDR1 and CDR2: MNHEY and SVGAGI. Trimming left V 0 bases short and J 5 bases short, with 7 bases between. This CDR3 has 13 residues.

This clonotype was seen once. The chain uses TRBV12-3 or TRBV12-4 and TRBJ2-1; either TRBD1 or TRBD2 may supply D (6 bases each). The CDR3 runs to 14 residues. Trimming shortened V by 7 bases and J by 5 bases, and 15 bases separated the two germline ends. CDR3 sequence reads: CASTPPGANNEQFF. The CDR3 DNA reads TGTGCCAGCACCCCCCCGGGGGCCAACAATGAGCAGTTCTTC.

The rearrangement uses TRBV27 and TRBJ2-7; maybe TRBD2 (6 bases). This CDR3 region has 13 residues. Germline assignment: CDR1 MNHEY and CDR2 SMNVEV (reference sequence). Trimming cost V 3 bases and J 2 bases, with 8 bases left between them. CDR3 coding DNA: TGTGCCAGCAGTTTGCGGGGTCCCTACGAGCAGTACTTC. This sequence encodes CASSLRGPYEQYF.

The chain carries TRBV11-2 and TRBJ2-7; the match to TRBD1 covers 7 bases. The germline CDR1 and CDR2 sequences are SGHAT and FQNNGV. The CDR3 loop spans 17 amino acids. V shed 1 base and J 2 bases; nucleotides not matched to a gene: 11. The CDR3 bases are TGTGCCAGCAGCTTAGTTCGGCAGGGGGTATACGCCTACGAGCAGTACTTC. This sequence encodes CASSLVRQGVYAYEQYF.

The CDR3 region has the DNA TGTGCCAGCAGCCCAGGGATTATGAGGGTGTACACAGATACGCAGTATTTT. It is translated as CASSPGIMRVYTDTQYF. The chain carries TRBV9 and TRBJ2-3; D is tentatively TRBD1 or TRBD2 (5 bases each). Germline V gene lookup returns CDR1 SGDLS and CDR2 YYNGEE. This CDR3 spans 17 amino acids. Trimming stripped 4 bases from V and 2 bases from J, with 20 bases between. The full variable domain, with the rest looked up from reference TRBV9 and TRBJ2-3, is DSGVTQTPKHLITATGQRVTLRCSPRSGDLSVYWYQQSLDQGLQFLIQYYNGEERAKGNILERFSAQQFPDLHSELNLSSLELGDSALYFCASSPGIMRVYTDTQYFGPGTRLTVL.

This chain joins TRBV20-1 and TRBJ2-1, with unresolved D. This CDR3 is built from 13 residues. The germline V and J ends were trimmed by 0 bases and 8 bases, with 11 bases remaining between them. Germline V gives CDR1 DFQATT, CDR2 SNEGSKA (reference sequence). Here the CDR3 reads CSARDSALDEQFF. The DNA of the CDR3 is TGCAGTGCTAGAGATTCCGCCTTGGATGAGCAGTTCTTC.

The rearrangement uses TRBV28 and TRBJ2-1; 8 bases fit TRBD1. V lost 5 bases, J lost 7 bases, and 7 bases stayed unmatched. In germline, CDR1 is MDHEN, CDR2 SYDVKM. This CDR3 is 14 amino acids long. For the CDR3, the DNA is TGTGCCAGCAGTGGAGACAGGGGTAAAAATGAGCAGTTCTTC. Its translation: CASSGDRGKNEQFF.

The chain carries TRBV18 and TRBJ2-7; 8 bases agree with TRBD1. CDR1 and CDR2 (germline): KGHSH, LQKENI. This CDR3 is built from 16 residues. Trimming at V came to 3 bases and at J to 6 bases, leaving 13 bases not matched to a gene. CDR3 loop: CASSPTDRAPRGEQYF. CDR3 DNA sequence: TGTGCCAGCTCACCCACGGACAGGGCACCTAGAGGCGAGCAGTACTTC.

CDR3 DNA: TGTGCCAGTAGTACGCCGGGAGGGACCTATGGCTACACCTTC. Protein product: CASSTPGGTYGYTF. J is TRBJ1-2 and V is TRBV19; D may be TRBD1 (5 bases). The CDR3 covers 14 residues. CDR1 and CDR2 (germline): LNHDA, SQIVND (reference sequence). V gave up 4 bases and J gave up 4 bases, with 13 bases separating them.

CDR3 sequence (DNA): TGTGCCAGCCGTTTGGACAACACTGAAGCTTTCTTT. It specifies CASRLDNTEAFF. The chain carries TRBV7-9 and TRBJ1-1, with D unresolved. The CDR3 runs 12 residues. Germline V lookup: CDR1 SEHNR, CDR2 FQNEAQ (reference sequence). Trimming took 8 bases from V and 2 from J, leaving 9 bases between them.